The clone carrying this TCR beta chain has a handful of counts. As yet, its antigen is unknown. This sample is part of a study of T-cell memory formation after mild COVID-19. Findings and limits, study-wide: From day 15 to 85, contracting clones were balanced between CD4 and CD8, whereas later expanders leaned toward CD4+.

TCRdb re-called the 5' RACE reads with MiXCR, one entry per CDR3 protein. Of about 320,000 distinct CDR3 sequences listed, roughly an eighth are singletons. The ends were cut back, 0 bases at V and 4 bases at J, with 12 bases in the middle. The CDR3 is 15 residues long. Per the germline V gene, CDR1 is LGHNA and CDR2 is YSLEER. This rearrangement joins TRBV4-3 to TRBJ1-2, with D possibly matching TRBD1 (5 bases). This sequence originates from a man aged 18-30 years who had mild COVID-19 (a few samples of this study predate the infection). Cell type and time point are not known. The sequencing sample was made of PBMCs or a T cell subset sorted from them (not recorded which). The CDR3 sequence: CASSQDWGRSYGYTF. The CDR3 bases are TGCGCCAGCAGCCAAGATTGGGGCAGGAGCTATGGCTACACCTTC.